Sequencing of this T cell receptor beta chain was carried out in a study of T cell changes during pregnancy in multiple sclerosis. Data came from immunoSEQ multiplex PCR; TCRdb stores just in-frame clones and leaves some out. The sample includes about 40,000 clones, approximately 90% seen only once; the top ten take 0.78%. The CDR3 contains 16 residues. Germline-derived CDR1 and CDR2 are SGHVS and FQNEAQ. V lost 5 bases, J lost 4 bases, and 11 bases stayed unmatched. V is TRBV7-8 and J is TRBJ2-1, with 7 bases matching TRBD1. The TCR comes from a female donor with multiple sclerosis, enrolled in a pregnancy study. The source was CD4+ T cells from peripheral blood mononuclear cells, collected before pregnancy. In DNA form, the CDR3 reads TGTGCCAGCAGCCCACTATGGGACAGTCGGTACAATGAGCAGTTCTTC. This codes for CASSPLWDSRYNEQFF.